Detailed here is one T cell receptor beta chain. Its specificity is unknown. 13 Jbeta primers and 60 Vbeta primers were used for the PCR. Method: immunoSEQ multiplex PCR; TCRdb's copy keeps in-frame clones and lacks some. The sample data list 60,000 to 75,000 clones. These data belong to a study of cytomegalovirus exposure and HLA in healthy donors. Regarding the study as a whole: Apparent HLA restriction characterized most CMV-associated TCR beta chains in a later analysis. A prior analysis recorded that most TCR beta V segments were productive about 87% or about 30% of the time. Follow-up analysis found HLA locus-dependent TCR association rates, highest for DRB1 and lowest for HLA-C. An ancestry cluster, one associated with Asian ancestry, reportedly showed fewer N-insertions than the 666-donor mean in a later analysis.

The germline gives CDR1 SGHNT, CDR2 YYREEE (reference sequence). V gave up 2 bases and J gave up 7 bases; unmatched junction bases: 4. This CDR3 has 14 residues. The TCR comes from a young woman in good health and CMV-seronegative. The chain joins TRBV5-4 to TRBJ2-1, with 9 bases matching TRBD2. Source material: PBMCs. CDR3 loop: CASSFRGGANEQFF. The CDR3 region has the DNA TGTGCCAGCAGCTTTCGCGGGGGGGCAAATGAGCAGTTCTTC.